These 12 T cell receptor beta chains share one sample of origin, sequenced in a study of blood T cells in healthy people across ages. It was with a sample-barcoded 5' primer and a J-beta primer mix that a second PCR of roughly 6 to 11 cycles was run. TCRdb redid the calling of the 5' RACE reads with MiXCR, one entry per CDR3 protein. The sample consists of roughly 2 million distinct CDR3 sequences, around half of them appearing once. Sequenced material: blood. Receptors originate from a woman between 40 and 55 years old in good health.

The sample holds a few counts of this clonotype. V is TRBV12-5 and J is TRBJ2-1, with 9 bases fitting TRBD2. Germline lookup yields CDR1 LGHNT and CDR2 FRNRAP. The CDR3 sequence is 17 residues long. V was clipped by 6 bases and J by 7 bases; unmatched bases: 16. CDR3 residues: CASGSYSGGPGYNEQFF. CDR3 in DNA: TGTGCTAGTGGCTCCTATAGCGGGGGCCCCGGCTATAATGAGCAGTTCTTC.

This rearrangement joins TRBV6-5 to TRBJ2-5, with 8 nucleotides matching TRBD2. CDR1 is MNHEY and CDR2 is SVGAGI in the germline V gene. V dropped 2 bases and J dropped 7; count of bases not matched to a gene: 15. The CDR3 is made up of 17 amino acids. CDR3 bases: TGTGCCAGCAGTTACGACTTGCCGGGGGGGCCTACCGGGACCCAGTACTTC. Translating it yields CASSYDLPGGPTGTQYF.

This chain links TRBV10-2 with TRBJ2-1; 14 bases are shared with TRBD2. CDR3 size: 14 residues. Per germline, CDR1 WSHSY and CDR2 SAAADI. V shed 6 bases and J 10 bases; nucleotides not matched to a gene: 5. The CDR3 loop is CASRGTSGGSEQFF. CDR3 sequence (DNA): TGCGCCAGCAGGGGGACTAGCGGGGGCAGCGAGCAGTTCTTC.

This clonotype has only a few counts. This chain connects TRBV7-2 to TRBJ2-3; TRBD2 might be the D (7 bases). Germline loops: CDR1 SGHTA, CDR2 FQGNSA. The CDR3 covers 15 residues. Trimming removed 7 bases from V and 1 base from J, with 15 bases in between. CDR3 DNA: TGTGCCAGCACCATCAGGGGAGGGGGCACAGATACGCAGTATTTT. This translates into CASTIRGGGTDTQYF. The full variable domain, rest sourced from reference TRBV7-2 and TRBJ2-3, is GAGVSQSPSNKVTEKGKDVELRCDPISGHTALYWYRQSLGQGLEFLIYFQGNSAPDKSGLPSDRFSAERTGGSVSTLTIQRTQQEDSAVYLCASTIRGGGTDTQYFGPGTRLTVL.

The chain employs TRBV12-5 and TRBJ2-5, with 7 bases matching TRBD1. Trimming took 6 bases from V and 0 from J; bases not matched to a gene: 7. The length of the CDR3 is 15 residues. Germline assignment: CDR1 LGHNT and CDR2 FRNRAP. The CDR3 sequence is CASGPPDRDQETQYF. In DNA form, the CDR3 reads TGTGCTAGTGGCCCACCCGACAGGGACCAAGAGACCCAGTACTTC. Supplemented by reference TRBV12-5 and TRBJ2-5, the full variable domain reads DARVTQTPRHKVTEMGQEVTMRCQPILGHNTVFWYRQTMMQGLELLAYFRNRAPLDDSGMPKDRFSAEMPDATLATLKIQPSEPRDSAVYFCASGPPDRDQETQYFGPGTRLLVL.

The chain links TRBV30 to TRBJ2-4, with 7 bases identical to TRBD1. TRBJ2-5 matches the DNA end more closely, so the J call is doubtful. The CDR3 is made up of 19 amino acids. Per germline, CDR1 GTSNPN and CDR2 SVGIG (reference sequence). CDR3 in DNA: TGTGCCTGGAGTGTACAAGGATTTTCCCCGGGACAGTCTCAAGAGACCCAGTACTTC. Translation gives CAWSVQGFSPGQSQETQYF.

In its sample, this clonotype was seen a few times. The genes are TRBV27 and TRBJ1-6, with D hard to call. The germline V gene encodes CDR1 MNHEY and CDR2 SMNVEV (reference sequence). CDR3 length: 13 amino acids. V lost 3 bases and J 8 bases, leaving 8 bases between the germline ends. The CDR3 loop reads CASSLPGDSPLHF. The DNA of the CDR3 is TGTGCCAGCAGTTTGCCCGGTGATTCACCCCTCCACTTT.

The J gene is TRBJ1-3, the V gene TRBV7-2; no firm D call. CDR3 length: 14 residues. CDR1 and CDR2 from the germline V gene are SGHTA and FQGNSA. V was clipped by 1 base and J by 2 bases, with 6 bases between them. CDR3 sequence (DNA): TGTGCCAGCAGCTTAGTGGCAGCTGGAAACACCATATATTTT. Protein product: CASSLVAAGNTIYF.

The sample holds a few counts of this clonotype. The chain recombines TRBV20-1 with TRBJ1-4, with D possibly being TRBD1 (5 bases). The CDR3 loop spans 13 amino acids. Germline V lookup: CDR1 DFQATT, CDR2 SNEGSKA (reference sequence). Between the trimmed V and J ends, which lost 3 bases and 4 bases, there was a span of 9 bases. The CDR3 loop reads CSARARVNEKLFF. In DNA, the CDR3 is TGCAGTGCTAGGGCCAGGGTTAATGAAAAACTGTTTTTT.

The rearrangement uses TRBV7-2 and TRBJ2-1; D is undetermined. Germline V gives CDR1 SGHTA, CDR2 FQGNSA. This CDR3 spans 13 amino acids. Trimming shortened V by 4 bases and J by 9 bases, and 13 bases separated the two germline ends. The CDR3 sequence is CASSSPQLGEQFF. Written as DNA, the CDR3 is TGTGCCAGCAGCTCCCCCCAACTTGGTGAGCAGTTCTTC.

This clonotype was detected a few times. The DNA of the CDR3 is TGTGCCAGCAGCCCCAAGTATGACCTATCCAAAAACATTCAGTACTTC. The encoded protein is CASSPKYDLSKNIQYF. The gene calls are TRBV11-1 and TRBJ2-4; D remains ambiguous. The V gene lost 5 bases and the J gene lost 2 bases, with 16 bases spanning the gap. Germline CDR1 reads SGHAT; CDR2 reads FQDESV (reference sequence). This CDR3 is 16 amino acids long.

This clonotype is a singleton in its sample. The chain uses TRBV7-2 and TRBJ2-4, with 10 bases fitting TRBD2. The CDR3 has 18 residues. Trimming took 0 bases from V and 0 from J; bases not matched to a gene: 5. The V gene's germline CDR1 is SGHTA and CDR2 FQGNSA. In nucleotides, the CDR3 is TGTGCCAGCAGCTTAGCTAGCGGGGGGTCTTCAGCCAAAAACATTCAGTACTTC. This codes for CASSLASGGSSAKNIQYF.